The T cell receptor (beta chain) described here comes from a study of blood T cell repertoires in COVID-19. Study information: Researchers got acute and convalescent COVID-19 samples from the United States, Italy and Spain.

The CDR3 is made up of 13 amino acids. Trimming took 7 bases from V and 8 from J, leaving 17 bases between them. Original processing methods: Amplifying reference gene primers gave estimates of nucleated cell counts. The repertoire was sequenced with immunoSEQ multiplex PCR; TCRdb's copy has only in-frame clones and lacks some. The V and J calls and clone size are taken from that table; D and trimming were inferred from the DNA. Of some 240,000 clones listed, around 80% were seen once; the top ten hold over 4%. Source material: PBMCs or T cells enriched from blood (not recorded which). The V gene is TRBV12-3 or TRBV12-4, the J gene TRBJ1-1; D is possibly TRBD1 (6 bases). This receptor was taken from a man aged 25-45 years with acute COVID-19. The CDR3 nucleotides are TGTGCCAGCACTCTCGTAGCGGGGGCAGAAGCTTTCTTT. The encoded protein is CASTLVAGAEAFF.